What follows are 30 T cell receptor beta chains derived from one specimen sequenced in a study of T cells in Graves' hyperthyroidism and ophthalmopathy. Regions amplified from RNA transcripts were the TCR beta CDR3 regions. HTBI primers were employed in a first-round RT-PCR of the TCR CDR3. TCRdb reprocessed the multiplex PCR reads via MiXCR and lists one record per CDR3 protein. The sample has approximately 720,000 distinct CDR3 sequences, roughly a sixth seen once. Sequencing was done on a sample of blood. The receptors stem from a woman between 45 and 60 years old with Graves' hyperthyroidism that later progressed to Graves' ophthalmopathy.

The sample holds many counts of this clonotype. The chain recombines TRBV30 with TRBJ2-7; no reliable D call. Trimming stripped 1 base from V and 3 bases from J, with 7 bases between. The CDR3 is 12 residues long. The V gene's germline CDR1 is GTSNPN and CDR2 SVGIG (reference sequence). The CDR3 bases are TGTGCCTGGAGTGGCTATCACTACGAGCAGTACTTC. Its protein is CAWSGYHYEQYF.

The chain uses TRBV20-1 and TRBJ2-3; D unresolved. CDR3 length equals 14 residues. CDR1 and CDR2 (germline): DFQATT, SNEGSKA (reference sequence). With 6 bases removed from V and 1 base from J, the gap between germline ends came to 14 bases. The CDR3 protein is CSAVTWTGTDTQYF. The CDR3 DNA follows: TGCAGTGCCGTGACCTGGACGGGCACAGATACGCAGTATTTT.

The chain carries TRBV13 and TRBJ1-1; 9 bases map to TRBD1. The CDR3 loop spans 16 amino acids. Germline V gene sequence: CDR1 PRHDT, CDR2 FYEKMQ (reference sequence). The V segment lost 8 bases and the J segment 1 base; nucleotides outside the gene matches: 11. CDR3 residues: CASGIVGQGPNTEAFF. The CDR3 nucleotides are TGTGCCAGCGGCATTGTGGGACAGGGACCGAACACTGAAGCTTTCTTT.

V is TRBV30 and J is TRBJ1-1; D is perhaps TRBD1 (5 bases). Trimming pared 5 bases from V and 6 bases from J, leaving 7 bases between. The CDR3 sequence is 10 residues long. Germline-derived CDR1 and CDR2 are GTSNPN and SVGIG (reference sequence). The CDR3 DNA reads as TGTGCCTGGGGGGGTCCTGAAGCTTTCTTT. Its translation: CAWGGPEAFF.

This clonotype was seen a handful of times. The chain carries TRBV6-5 and TRBJ1-4; maybe TRBD1 (6 bases). This CDR3 contains 15 residues. From germline, CDR1 is MNHEY and CDR2 SVGAGI. V lost 2 bases to trimming and J lost 8 bases, with 15 bases between them. CDR3 amino acids: CASSYGGASREKLFF. The CDR3 coding sequence is TGTGCCAGCAGTTACGGGGGGGCGAGTAGGGAAAAACTGTTTTTT.

J is TRBJ1-1 and V is TRBV14; unclear D gene. Trimming removed 0 bases from V and 4 bases from J, with 12 bases in between. The CDR3 is 15 residues long. The germline V gene has CDR1 SGHDN and CDR2 FVKESK. In DNA form, the CDR3 reads TGTGCCAGCAGCCAAGAAACCCCGATAGTCACTGAAGCTTTCTTT. Encoded protein: CASSQETPIVTEAFF.

This clonotype was detected ten times or more. The CDR3 region is CASSHSGTGVVTGYEQYF. The CDR3 DNA follows: TGTGCCAGCAGCCATTCCGGGACAGGAGTCGTTACCGGTTACGAGCAGTACTTC. The chain recombines TRBV3-1 with TRBJ2-7; TRBD1 matches 8 bases. Trimming at V came to 3 bases and at J to 4 bases, leaving 17 bases not matched to a gene. Looked up from germline, CDR1 is LGHDT and CDR2 is YNNKEL (reference sequence). CDR3 length equals 18 residues.

J is TRBJ2-3 and V is TRBV2, with 8 bases aligning to TRBD2. CDR1 is SNHLY, CDR2 FYNNEI, per germline. There are 15 residues in the CDR3. Germline trimming cut 0 bases from V and 8 bases from J; bases unmatched to any gene: 7. This CDR3 reads CASSEAGTGLGTQYF. In DNA form, the CDR3 reads TGTGCCAGCAGTGAAGCCGGGACGGGACTAGGTACGCAGTATTTT. The full variable domain, rest sourced from reference TRBV2 and TRBJ2-3, is EPEVTQTPSHQVTQMGQEVILRCVPISNHLYFYWYRQILGQKVEFLVSFYNNEISEKSEIFDDQFSVERPDGSNFTLKIRSTKLEDSAMYFCASSEAGTGLGTQYFGPGTRLTVL.

This clonotype has a count of ten or more. V gene TRBV20-1 combines with J gene TRBJ2-3; perhaps TRBD2 as D (6 bases). Trimming left V 2 bases short and J 1 base short, with 10 bases between. Germline V gene lookup returns CDR1 DFQATT and CDR2 SNEGSKA (reference sequence). The CDR3 spans 14 residues. CDR3 sequence: CSARQAGRTDTQYF. The CDR3 bases are TGCAGTGCTAGACAGGCGGGGCGCACAGATACGCAGTATTTT.

The V and J genes are TRBV20-1 and TRBJ2-5, with TRBD2 matching over 7 bases. This CDR3 is 16 amino acids long. Germline V lookup: CDR1 DFQATT, CDR2 SNEGSKA (reference sequence). J lost 4 bases, V lost 0 bases, and 11 bases had no gene match. CDR3 sequence (DNA): TGCAGTGCTAGAGACCGAAGGACTAGAAGGCGAGAGACCCAGTACTTC. Amino acids: CSARDRRTRRRETQYF.

This clonotype was detected ten times or more. This chain's CDR3 is CASSLDRGEAFF. CDR3 nucleotides: TGTGCCAGCAGCTTAGACAGGGGTGAAGCTTTCTTT. The chain has TRBV11-1 and TRBJ1-1, with 7 bases that match TRBD1. Germline V gene lookup returns CDR1 SGHAT and CDR2 FQDESV (reference sequence). The CDR3 is made up of 12 amino acids. J lost 7 bases, V lost 1 base, and 0 bases had no gene match.

This clonotype has a count of ten or more. V is TRBV3-1 and J is TRBJ1-1, with no clear D. Trimming removed 6 bases from V and 4 bases from J, with 12 bases in between. The CDR3 extends over 13 amino acids. Germline assignment: CDR1 LGHDT and CDR2 YNNKEL (reference sequence). Written as DNA, the CDR3 is TGTGCCAGCAGTTTACAAAGGAGCACTGAAGCTTTCTTT. Its protein product is CASSLQRSTEAFF.

The V and J genes are TRBV15 and TRBJ1-2, with unresolved D. V was cut by 0 bases and J by 1 base, with 9 bases left in between. This CDR3 has 15 amino acids. Germline V gene data show CDR1 as LNHNV and CDR2 as YYDKDF (reference sequence). The CDR3 bases are TGTGCCACCAGCAGAGATTTGGCGGATAACTATGGCTACACCTTC. Translated, it gives CATSRDLADNYGYTF.

This clonotype was counted many times. This rearrangement joins TRBV5-1 to TRBJ2-7, with 7 bases matching TRBD1. Germline trimming cut 5 bases from V and 2 bases from J; bases unmatched to any gene: 7. CDR1 and CDR2 from the germline V gene are SGHRS and YFSETQ. CDR3 length equals 14 residues. Here the CDR3 reads CASSKEGGPYEQYF. As DNA, the CDR3 is TGCGCCAGCAGTAAGGAAGGGGGCCCCTACGAGCAGTACTTC. The complete variable domain, with remaining parts taken from reference TRBV5-1 and TRBJ2-7, reads KAGVTQTPRYLIKTRGQQVTLSCSPISGHRSVSWYQQTPGQGLQFLFEYFSETQRNKGNFPGRFSGRQFSNSRSEMNVSTLELGDSALYLCASSKEGGPYEQYFGPGTRLTVT.

This clonotype was found a few times. The chain employs TRBV7-2 and TRBJ2-5; TRBD2 matches at 7 bases. The CDR3 spans 15 residues. J lost 5 bases, V lost 1 base, and 7 bases had no gene match. Germline values: CDR1 SGHTA, CDR2 FQGNSA. The CDR3 coding sequence is TGTGCCAGCAGCTTAGGGGGGGGGGGTGTGGAGACCCAGTACTTC. Its translation is CASSLGGGGVETQYF.

Turning to this clonotype: Germline and junction disagree at one end, which may indicate a read error. The chain recombines TRBV29-1 with TRBJ1-2; D not resolved. Germline V CDR1 and CDR2: SQVTM, ANQGSEA. This CDR3 is 12 amino acids long. The CDR3 nucleotides are TGCAGCGCTGAACTCCGGCTTGGGGGCTACACCTTC. Encoded protein: CSAELRLGGYTF.

This clonotype occurred a few times. V gene TRBV30 combines with J gene TRBJ2-5; D not resolved. V lost 5 bases and J 1 base, leaving 11 bases between the germline ends. The CDR3 covers 13 residues. In germline, CDR1 is GTSNPN, CDR2 SVGIG (reference sequence). CDR3 in amino acids: CAWRQILQETQYF. CDR3 sequence (DNA): TGTGCCTGGCGTCAGATTCTCCAAGAGACCCAGTACTTC.

This clonotype was counted at least ten times. V is TRBV20-1 and J is TRBJ2-7, with 9 bases aligning to TRBD1. After removal of 6 bases from V and 4 bases from J, the junction contained 10 bases not matched to a gene. CDR1 and CDR2 (germline): DFQATT, SNEGSKA (reference sequence). There are 14 residues in the CDR3. This CDR3 is CSAAGRQGVYEQYF. For the CDR3, the DNA is TGCAGTGCCGCCGGTAGACAGGGGGTATACGAGCAGTACTTC.

V and J are TRBV12-3 or TRBV12-4 and TRBJ1-4; TRBD1 matches 7 bases. J gave up 13 bases and V 5 bases, and 7 bases lay outside the gene matches. The CDR3 is 12 amino acids. This CDR3 is CASSPDRSRLFF. The DNA of the CDR3 is TGTGCCAGCAGTCCGGACAGGTCGAGACTGTTTTTT.

With regard to this clonotype: The junction departs from the called germline gene at one end, perhaps through a read error. The V call is TRBV6-5, the J call TRBJ2-3, with 9 bases that match TRBD1. The germline gives CDR1 MNHEY, CDR2 SVGAGI. The CDR3 is 15 amino acids. CDR3: CASGYGTGSTDTQYF. CDR3 DNA sequence: TGTGCCAGCGGTTACGGGACAGGGAGCACAGATACGCAGTATTTT.

This clonotype was observed many times. DNA of the CDR3: TGTGCCAGCAGAATAATTTACGAGCAGTACTTC. This gives the protein CASRIIYEQYF. J is TRBJ2-7 and V is TRBV2; D gene uncertain. In germline, CDR1 is SNHLY, CDR2 FYNNEI. The CDR3 length is 11 residues. Trimming removed 6 bases at V and 4 bases at J, with 7 bases between.

In this sample, this clonotype turned up many times. V usage is TRBV7-6 and J usage is TRBJ1-1; D ambiguous. Trimming removed 1 base at V and 2 bases at J, with 11 bases between. The CDR3 contains 15 residues. Germline CDR1 SGHVS, CDR2 FNYEAQ. CDR3 in amino acids: CASSLEPGENTEAFF. The CDR3 nucleotides are TGTGCCAGCAGCTTAGAGCCAGGCGAAAACACTGAAGCTTTCTTT.

This clonotype occurred a few times. The chain joins TRBV10-3 to TRBJ2-2; the match to TRBD1 covers 7 bases. From germline, CDR1 is ENHRY and CDR2 SYGVKD. CDR3 length: 15 amino acids. After removal of 6 bases from V and 3 bases from J, the junction contained 7 bases not matched to a gene. CDR3 sequence: CAISRQGKDTGELFF. The CDR3 bases are TGTGCCATCAGCCGACAGGGAAAGGACACCGGGGAGCTGTTTTTT.

With regard to this clonotype: The CDR3 end shows no conserved phenylalanine or tryptophan, and so a read error is likely. The CDR3 protein is CASSGKGAVTEAFL. In nucleotides, the CDR3 is TGTGCTAGCAGCGGGAAGGGGGCGGTCACTGAAGCTTTCCTT. V gene TRBV7-7 combines with J gene TRBJ1-1; 7 nucleotides agree with TRBD1. The germline V gene encodes CDR1 SSHAT and CDR2 FNYEAQ (reference sequence). This CDR3 comprises 14 residues.

This clonotype was observed a few times. V is TRBV6-1 and J is TRBJ2-2; 8 nucleotides match TRBD1. The CDR3 spans 15 residues. CDR1 and CDR2 (germline): MNHNS, SASEGT. After removal of 6 bases from V and 5 bases from J, the junction contained 8 bases not matched to a gene. The CDR3 region is CASRSHGQGTGELFF. CDR3 coding DNA: TGTGCCAGCAGGTCTCACGGACAGGGAACCGGGGAGCTGTTTTTT.

The V gene is TRBV29-1, the J gene TRBJ2-2, with D possibly being TRBD2 (5 bases). The CDR3 spans 15 residues. V was pared by 6 bases and J by 3 bases, with 17 bases between. From germline, CDR1 is SQVTM and CDR2 ANQGSEA. The CDR3 sequence is CSVLGRNGDTGELFF. DNA for the CDR3: TGCAGCGTACTAGGACGGAACGGAGACACCGGGGAGCTGTTTTTT.

V and J are TRBV5-1 and TRBJ1-2; 7 bases map to TRBD1. Germline V lookup: CDR1 SGHRS, CDR2 YFSETQ. After removal of 0 bases from V and 6 bases from J, the junction contained 5 bases not matched to a gene. The CDR3 extends over 14 amino acids. In nucleotides, the CDR3 is TGCGCCAGCAGCTTGGTCTTAGGGGGCGATGGCTACACCTTC. Residues: CASSLVLGGDGYTF. Looking up the rest from reference TRBV5-1 and TRBJ1-2 gives the full variable domain: KAGVTQTPRYLIKTRGQQVTLSCSPISGHRSVSWYQQTPGQGLQFLFEYFSETQRNKGNFPGRFSGRQFSNSRSEMNVSTLELGDSALYLCASSLVLGGDGYTFGSGTRLTVV.

This clonotype was detected a few times. A much bigger clone sits one base away, suggesting this may be a read error. The CDR3 end shows no conserved phenylalanine or tryptophan, and so a read error is likely. The chain employs TRBV20-1 and TRBJ1-5; unclear D gene. CDR1 is DFQATT, CDR2 SNEGSKA, per germline (reference sequence). The CDR3 spans 15 residues. V shed 3 bases and J shed 2 bases, with 14 bases lying between them. Here the CDR3 DNA reads TGCAGTGCTAGCCTGGACGGCCAGCGCAATCAGCCCCAGCATCTT. The encoded protein is CSASLDGQRNQPQHL.

This clonotype was found a few times. CDR3 amino acids: CASSLRWQRYDEQFF. As DNA, the CDR3 is TGTGCCAGCAGTTTACGGTGGCAGAGATACGATGAGCAGTTCTTC. The chain has TRBV12-3 or TRBV12-4 and TRBJ2-1; D is unresolved. Trimming pared 2 bases from V and 8 bases from J, leaving 16 bases between. This CDR3 has 15 residues.

This clonotype was recorded a few times. The chain links TRBV7-3 to TRBJ1-2; D unresolved. Trimming took off 1 base at V and 0 bases at J, with 9 bases between the two ends. This CDR3 comprises 15 residues. Looked up from germline, CDR1 is SGHTA and CDR2 is FQGTGA. The CDR3 coding sequence is TGTGCCAGCAGCTTAAATGGGGATCCTAACTATGGCTACACCTTC. Translation: CASSLNGDPNYGYTF.